Below, 23 T cell receptor beta chains from the same sample are listed, as sequenced in a study of T cells after yellow fever vaccination. One entry per CDR3 protein results from TCRdb running MiXCR on the 5' RACE reads. Here the sample spans more than 250,000 distinct CDR3 sequences, roughly 6.8% being singletons. The source material was PBMCs, sampled more than 40 days after the first yellow fever vaccination. These receptor sequences come from a man younger than 35 who received the YFV17D yellow fever vaccine.

The CDR3 region is CASSSHPPTGAYEQYV. The CDR3, as DNA: TGTGCCAGCAGTTCCCACCCCCCGACAGGGGCCTACGAGCAGTACGTC. The rearrangement uses TRBV27 and TRBJ2-7; 8 positions agree with TRBD1. The V gene's germline CDR1 is MNHEY and CDR2 SMNVEV (reference sequence). The CDR3 has 16 amino acids. The junction had 10 bases not matched to a gene; V was cut back by 4 bases and J by 2 bases.

This clonotype was counted between two and nine times. V gene TRBV6-5 combines with J gene TRBJ2-1; perhaps TRBD1 as D (6 bases). Germline CDR1 MNHEY, CDR2 SVGAGI. V lost 2 bases and J lost 8, with 16 bases in between. The CDR3 extends over 15 amino acids. The CDR3 sequence: CASSYGGQIEHEQFF. CDR3 sequence (DNA): TGTGCCAGCAGTTACGGTGGACAGATAGAACATGAGCAGTTCTTC.

This clonotype was observed at least ten times. V and J are TRBV7-2 and TRBJ2-5; TRBD1 matches 7 bases. The trim removed 5 bases at V and 3 bases at J, leaving 3 bases unmatched. Germline-derived CDR1 and CDR2 are SGHTA and FQGNSA. The CDR3 sequence is 13 residues long. The CDR3 DNA is TGTGCCAGCAGCCGGGACAGAAAAGAGACCCAGTACTTC. This sequence encodes CASSRDRKETQYF.

This clonotype was counted ten times or more. V and J are TRBV20-1 and TRBJ2-5; 12 positions agree with TRBD1. The CDR3 contains 14 residues. CDR1 is DFQATT, CDR2 SNEGSKA, per germline (reference sequence). The junction had 4 bases not matched to a gene; V was cut back by 4 bases and J by 4 bases. CDR3: CSATRDRGPETQYF. As DNA, the CDR3 is TGCAGTGCTACCCGGGACAGGGGGCCAGAGACCCAGTACTTC.

The chain is built from TRBV5-1 and TRBJ1-1; D is uncertain. The CDR3 consists of 14 residues. Germline lookup yields CDR1 SGHRS and CDR2 YFSETQ. V gave up 5 bases and J gave up 6 bases, with 17 bases separating them. The CDR3 nucleotides are TGCGCCAGCAGTGGGTCTCCTCCGGACTCTGAAGCTTTCTTT. Protein sequence: CASSGSPPDSEAFF.

The chain has TRBV27 and TRBJ2-3; 14 bases match TRBD2. The CDR3 is made up of 19 amino acids. V shed 0 bases and J 1 base; nucleotides not matched to a gene: 6. Germline lookup yields CDR1 MNHEY and CDR2 SMNVEV (reference sequence). CDR3 loop: CASSLSIEGLAGGTDTQYF. CDR3 bases: TGTGCCAGCAGTTTATCGATCGAGGGACTAGCGGGAGGCACAGATACGCAGTATTTT.

This clonotype appeared many times. This sequence joins TRBV20-1 and TRBJ2-7; D is perhaps TRBD2 (5 bases). Germline CDR1 and CDR2: DFQATT and SNEGSKA (reference sequence). The CDR3 sequence is 13 residues long. Trimming removed 1 base at V and 0 bases at J, with 7 bases between. Here the CDR3 DNA reads TGCAGTGCTAGAGCCGGGAACTCCTACGAGCAGTACTTC. It codes for CSARAGNSYEQYF.

This clonotype has ten or more counts. The gene calls are TRBV7-9 and TRBJ2-2; a possible D gene is TRBD1 (5 bases). The CDR3 extends over 14 amino acids. Trimming took 5 bases from V and 2 from J, leaving 9 bases between them. Per the germline V gene, CDR1 is SEHNR and CDR2 is FQNEAQ (reference sequence). The CDR3 DNA sequence: TGTGCCAGCAGCCAGACAGCTAACACCGGGGAGCTGTTTTTT. Translation gives CASSQTANTGELFF.

There are a few counts of this clonotype. V and J are TRBV5-1 and TRBJ1-2; D is ambiguous. V was trimmed by 7 bases and J by 4 bases, leaving 17 bases between them. CDR1 is SGHRS and CDR2 is YFSETQ in the germline V gene. CDR3 length equals 14 residues. CDR3 in amino acids: CASGLGKGLYGYTF. Written as DNA, the CDR3 is TGCGCCAGCGGTTTGGGGAAGGGTCTCTATGGCTACACCTTC.

This clonotype was detected a few times. V and J are TRBV27 and TRBJ2-6; 8 bases fit TRBD1. V trimming: 6 bases; J trimming: 2 bases; junction bases outside the gene matches: 12. The CDR3 is 18 residues long. Germline loops: CDR1 MNHEY, CDR2 SMNVEV (reference sequence). DNA for the CDR3: TGTGCCAGCAGGCTTTACTCAGGGGGCGCCGCTGGGGCCAACGTCCTGACTTTC. This encodes CASRLYSGGAAGANVLTF.

This chain connects TRBV5-6 to TRBJ2-7; 9 bases agree with TRBD2. The germline V gene has CDR1 SGHDT and CDR2 YYEEEE. The length of the CDR3 is 13 residues. With V trimmed by 5 bases and J by 7 bases, 7 bases remained unmatched. The CDR3 region has the DNA TGTGCCAGCAGACACGACGCGGGGGGGGAGCAGTACGTC. It specifies CASRHDAGGEQYV.

J is TRBJ1-6 and V is TRBV7-2, with a tentative D call TRBD1 (5 bases). The germline V gene has CDR1 SGHTA and CDR2 FQGNSA. Trimming left V 5 bases short and J 5 bases short, with 13 bases between. The CDR3 has 15 residues. The CDR3 protein is CASSPRGIHNSPLHF. Here the CDR3 DNA reads TGTGCCAGCAGCCCACGGGGGATCCATAATTCACCCCTCCACTTT.

The chain has TRBV6-1 and TRBJ2-1; D is unresolved. The length of the CDR3 is 15 residues. Germline-derived CDR1 and CDR2 are MNHNS and SASEGT. Trimming left V 6 bases short and J 3 bases short, with 15 bases between. The CDR3 loop reads CASSPLREDYNEQFF. The CDR3 region has the DNA TGTGCCAGCAGCCCCCTGAGAGAAGACTACAATGAGCAGTTCTTC.

V gene TRBV7-2 combines with J gene TRBJ1-4, with TRBD1 identical over 7 bases. The V gene's germline CDR1 is SGHTA and CDR2 FQGNSA. The length of the CDR3 is 16 residues. The ends lost 5 bases at V and 1 base at J; junction bases unmatched: 7. CDR3 in DNA: TGTGCCAGCAGCCCAAACAGGGGAGGAACTAATGAAAAACTGTTTTTT. Amino acids: CASSPNRGGTNEKLFF.

The chain recombines TRBV29-1 with TRBJ2-7; 8 bases are shared with TRBD1. This CDR3 region has 13 residues. J lost 2 bases, V lost 5 bases, and 5 bases had no gene match. CDR1 is SQVTM and CDR2 is ANQGSEA in the germline V gene. The CDR3 nucleotides are TGCAGCGTTTCCAGGACAGGGCCCTACGAGCAGTACTTC. Encoded protein: CSVSRTGPYEQYF.

There are many counts of this clonotype. V usage is TRBV20-1 and J usage is TRBJ2-5; D gene ambiguous. CDR1 and CDR2 from the germline V gene are DFQATT and SNEGSKA (reference sequence). V shed 3 bases and J shed 4 bases, with 9 bases lying between them. The CDR3 consists of 12 residues. CDR3 sequence (DNA): TGCAGTGCTAGGCGTAGCAGAGAGACCCAGTACTTC. It translates to CSARRSRETQYF.

This chain joins TRBV6-1 and TRBJ2-7; D may match TRBD1 or TRBD2 (5 bases each). Germline CDR1 reads MNHNS; CDR2 reads SASEGT. Deletions cut 2 bases from V and 2 bases from J, with 10 bases between. The CDR3 loop spans 14 amino acids. The CDR3 DNA reads as TGTGCCAGCAGTGAAATAAGGGGACCCTACGAGCAGTACGTC. Translated: CASSEIRGPYEQYV.

This clonotype occurred many times. This chain connects TRBV9 to TRBJ2-5, with 9 bases lining up with TRBD1. Germline V gene lookup returns CDR1 SGDLS and CDR2 YYNGEE. V lost 0 bases to trimming and J lost 2 bases; unmatched junction nucleotides: 2. CDR3 length equals 15 residues. CDR3 DNA: TGTGCCAGCAGCGTAGGTGGACAGGGGCAAGAGACCCAGTACTTC. Translating gives CASSVGGQGQETQYF.

This clonotype came up many times. The chain joins TRBV12-3 or TRBV12-4 to TRBJ1-6, with D maybe TRBD1 (5 bases). Trimming took 5 bases from V and 9 from J, leaving 8 bases between them. This CDR3 has 12 amino acids. CDR3 sequence reads: CASSEGFSPLHF. The DNA of the CDR3 is TGTGCCAGCAGTGAGGGGTTTTCACCCCTCCACTTT.

The chain links TRBV29-1 to TRBJ2-3; the D gene is possibly TRBD1 (6 bases). Germline lookup yields CDR1 SQVTM and CDR2 ANQGSEA. This CDR3 contains 13 residues. The V gene lost 7 bases and the J gene lost 1 base, with 12 bases spanning the gap. The CDR3 here is CSARGAGTDTQYF. The CDR3 nucleotides read TGCAGCGCCAGGGGAGCGGGCACAGATACGCAGTATTTT.

The rearrangement joins TRBV27 to TRBJ2-3, with TRBD1 matching over 7 bases. Germline CDR1 MNHEY, CDR2 SMNVEV (reference sequence). The CDR3 spans 19 residues. V gave up 4 bases and J gave up 1 base; unmatched junction bases: 17. CDR3 sequence: CASSSLIPSDRAGTDTQYF. The DNA of the CDR3 is TGTGCCAGCAGTTCCCTAATACCCTCAGACAGGGCCGGCACAGATACGCAGTATTTT.

This clonotype occurred a few times. The rearrangement links TRBV27 to TRBJ1-6; D is unclear. The CDR3 contains 14 residues. CDR1 MNHEY and CDR2 SMNVEV come from the germline V gene (reference sequence). V lost 2 bases and J lost 7, with 9 bases in between. In nucleotides, the CDR3 is TGTGCCAGCAGTTTACTGGGCGGCAATTCACCCCTCCACTTT. It codes for CASSLLGGNSPLHF.

The chain is built from TRBV4-3 and TRBJ2-3; D is unclear. The CDR3 is 14 amino acids. Germline values: CDR1 LGHNA, CDR2 YSLEER. V was cut by 0 bases and J by 7 bases, with 11 bases left in between. The CDR3 DNA reads as TGCGCCAGCAGCCAAGAAATCAGCCGCCATACGCAGTATTTT. Translating gives CASSQEISRHTQYF.